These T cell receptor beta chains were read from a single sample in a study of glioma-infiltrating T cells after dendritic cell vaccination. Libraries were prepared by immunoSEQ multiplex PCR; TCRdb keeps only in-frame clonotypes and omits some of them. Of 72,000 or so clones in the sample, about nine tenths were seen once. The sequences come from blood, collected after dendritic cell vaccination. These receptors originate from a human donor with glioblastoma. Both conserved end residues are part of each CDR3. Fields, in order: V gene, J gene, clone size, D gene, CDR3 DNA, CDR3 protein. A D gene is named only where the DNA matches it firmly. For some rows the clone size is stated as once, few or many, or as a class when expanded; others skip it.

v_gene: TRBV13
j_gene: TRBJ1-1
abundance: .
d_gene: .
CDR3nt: TGTGCCAGCAGCTTAGGGGAACCGGGTCTTGAAGCTTTCTTT
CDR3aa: CASSLGEPGLEAFF

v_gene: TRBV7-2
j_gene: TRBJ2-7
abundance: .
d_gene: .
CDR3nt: TGTGCCAGCAGCCCCCAGGGCCAGAACTACGAGCAGTACTTC
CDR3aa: CASSPQGQNYEQYF

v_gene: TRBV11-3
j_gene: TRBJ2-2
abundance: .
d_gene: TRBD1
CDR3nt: TGTGCCAGCAGCGCCCGACAGGGATACGGCGGGGAGCTGTTTTTT
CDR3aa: CASSARQGYGGELFF

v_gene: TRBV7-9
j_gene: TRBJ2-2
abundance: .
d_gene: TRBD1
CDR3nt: TGTGCCAGCAGCCCCAACAGGGGATACACCGGGGAGCTGTTTTTT
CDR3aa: CASSPNRGYTGELFF

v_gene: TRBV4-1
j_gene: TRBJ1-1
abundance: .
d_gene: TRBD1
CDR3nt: TGCGCCAGCAGCCAAGTACTTGGACAGGGAAAAACTGAAGCTTTCTTT
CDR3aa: CASSQVLGQGKTEAFF

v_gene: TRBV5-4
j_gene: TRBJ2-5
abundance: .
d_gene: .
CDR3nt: TGTGCCAGCAGACGGGACTCGCGGGAGACCCAGTACTTC
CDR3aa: CASRRDSRETQYF

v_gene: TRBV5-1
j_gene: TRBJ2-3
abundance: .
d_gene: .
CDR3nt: TGCGCCAGCAGTCGGGAGACAGATACGCAGTATTTT
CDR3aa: CASSRETDTQYF

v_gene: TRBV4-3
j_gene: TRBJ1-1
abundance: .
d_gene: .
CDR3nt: TGCGCCAGCAGCCAAGCTGGAAGAGGAACTGAAGCTTTCTTT
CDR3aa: CASSQAGRGTEAFF

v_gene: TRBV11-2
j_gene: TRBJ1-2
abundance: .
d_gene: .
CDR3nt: TGTGCCAGCAGCCAGGACACTTCCTATGGCTACACCTTC
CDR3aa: CASSQDTSYGYTF

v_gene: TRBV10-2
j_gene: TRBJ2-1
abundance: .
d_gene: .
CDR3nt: TGCGCCAGCAGATTAGATACAGGGTTTGACAATGAGCAGTTCTTC
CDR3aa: CASRLDTGFDNEQFF

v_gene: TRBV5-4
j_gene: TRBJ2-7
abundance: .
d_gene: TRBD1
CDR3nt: TGTGCCAGCAGCCAGGACAGGCAGTACAGCTACGAGCAGTACTTC
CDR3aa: CASSQDRQYSYEQYF

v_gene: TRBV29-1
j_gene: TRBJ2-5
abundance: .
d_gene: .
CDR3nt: TGCAGCGTTGAAGCTAGGACACCTAGGGCAGAGACCCAGTACTTC
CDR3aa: CSVEARTPRAETQYF

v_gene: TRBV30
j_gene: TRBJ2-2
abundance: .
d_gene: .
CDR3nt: TGTGCCTGGATGATTGGGGACGGGGGAGACACCGGGGAGCTGTTTTTT
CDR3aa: CAWMIGDGGDTGELFF

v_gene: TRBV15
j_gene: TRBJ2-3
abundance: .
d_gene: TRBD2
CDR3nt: TGTGCCACCAGCAGAGGGCTAGCGGGAGGGGCAGATACGCAGTATTTT
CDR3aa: CATSRGLAGGADTQYF

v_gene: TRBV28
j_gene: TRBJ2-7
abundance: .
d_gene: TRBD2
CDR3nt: TGTGCCAGCAGTTTAATAGGACTAGCGGGGAACGAGCAGTACTTC
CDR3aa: CASSLIGLAGNEQYF

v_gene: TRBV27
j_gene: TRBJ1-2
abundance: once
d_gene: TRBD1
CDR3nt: TGTGCCAGCAGTATCCGTGTATTGTACAGGGGGCTCATCCCAGTTCTCAACTATGGCTACACCTTC
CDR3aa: CASSIRVLYRGLIPVLNYGYTF

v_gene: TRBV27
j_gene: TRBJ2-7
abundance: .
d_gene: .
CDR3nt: TGTGCCACCCTCCCGAGGCGGGGTCTCTCCTACGAGCAGTACTTC
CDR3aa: CATLPRRGLSYEQYF

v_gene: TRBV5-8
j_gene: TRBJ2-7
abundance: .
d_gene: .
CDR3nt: TGTGCCAGCAGGGACTACCGAAGCTTTGACTACGAGCAGTACTTC
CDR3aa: CASRDYRSFDYEQYF

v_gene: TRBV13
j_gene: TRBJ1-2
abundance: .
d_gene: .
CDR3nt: TGTGCCAGCAGCTTGCGGGGGAGCTATGGCTACACCTTC
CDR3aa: CASSLRGSYGYTF

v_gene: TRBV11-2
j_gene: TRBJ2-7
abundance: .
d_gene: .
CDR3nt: TGTGCCAGCAGCGAGGCAGGGTATGCGCGGTTTTCCTACGAGCAGTACTTC
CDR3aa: CASSEAGYARFSYEQYF

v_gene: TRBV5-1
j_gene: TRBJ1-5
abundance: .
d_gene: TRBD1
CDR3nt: TGCGCCGGATCGGGACAGGGAATAAATCAGCCCCAGCATTTT
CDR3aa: CAGSGQGINQPQHF

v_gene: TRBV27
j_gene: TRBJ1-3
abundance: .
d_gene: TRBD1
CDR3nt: TGTGCCAGCAGCCCACGCTGGCGGGGACAGGGGGGAAACACCATATATTTT
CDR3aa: CASSPRWRGQGGNTIYF

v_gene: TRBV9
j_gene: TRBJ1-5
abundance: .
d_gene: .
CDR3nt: TGTGCCAGCAGCGCTAGCGGCGGGTCCAATCAGCCCCAGCATTTT
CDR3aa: CASSASGGSNQPQHF

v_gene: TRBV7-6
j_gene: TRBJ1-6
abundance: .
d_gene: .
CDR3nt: TGTGCCAGCAGCCCCTCAGGCTTCTATAATTCACCCCTCCACTTT
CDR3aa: CASSPSGFYNSPLHF

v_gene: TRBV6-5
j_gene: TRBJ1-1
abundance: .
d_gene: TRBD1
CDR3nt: TGTGCCAGCAGCTCAAGACAGGGGGCGAGGGCTGAAGCTTTCTTT
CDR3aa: CASSSRQGARAEAFF

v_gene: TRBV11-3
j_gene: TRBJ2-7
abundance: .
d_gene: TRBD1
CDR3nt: TGTGCCAGCAGCTTAGGCGTAGGGGGCGAGTACGAGCAGTACTTC
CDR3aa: CASSLGVGGEYEQYF